One and the same sample provided the 18 T cell receptor beta chains below, sequenced in a study of T cells expressing NK-cell markers. TCRdb reworked the 5' RACE reads into one entry per CDR3 protein, no DNA. The listing records 300,000 to 500,000 distinct CDR3 sequences. The specimen sequenced was blood T cells: a sorted CD56 or NKG2C T cell subset, CD4+ or CD8+ T cells, or bulk PBMC T cells (not recorded which). All receptors come from a woman between 50 and 59 years old in good health.

The chain couples TRBV4-1 to TRBJ2-5. This CDR3 has 14 residues. From germline, CDR1 is MGHRA and CDR2 YSYEKL. The CDR3 here is CASSQGDVKETQYF.

This chain's CDR3 is CASSFPGQGIHEQFF. V usage is TRBV27 and J usage is TRBJ2-1; checking the TCRdb D call of TRBD1 is not possible without DNA. Germline assignment: CDR1 MNHEY and CDR2 SMNVEV (reference sequence). The CDR3 has 15 amino acids.

The genes are TRBV5-1 and TRBJ2-3; without DNA, the TCRdb call of TRBD2 cannot be checked. CDR3 length: 19 residues. Germline V gene data show CDR1 as SGHRS and CDR2 as YFSETQ. CDR3 loop: CASSRTGLAGTSRTDTQYF.

The gene calls are TRBV20-1 and TRBJ2-1; the D gene TCRdb calls, TRBD2, cannot be checked with no DNA. Germline V CDR1 and CDR2: DFQATT, SNEGSKA (reference sequence). The CDR3 runs 16 residues. The CDR3 here is CSARPLGQQGHSEQFF.

The chain uses TRBV9 and TRBJ2-3; TCRdb designates TRBD1, a call that cannot be tested without DNA. This CDR3 has 14 residues. The germline V gene has CDR1 SGDLS and CDR2 YYNGEE. This chain's CDR3 is CASSFRAGTDTQYF.

The genes are TRBV24-1 and TRBJ2-1; TCRdb calls TRBD1, which cannot be checked without DNA. Germline V CDR1 and CDR2: KGHDR, SFDVKD. This CDR3 spans 14 amino acids. CDR3 in amino acids: CATSDPPEANEQFF.

The chain employs TRBV24-1 and TRBJ2-2; the TRBD2 assignment by TCRdb is unverifiable without DNA. CDR1 and CDR2 from the germline V gene are KGHDR and SFDVKD. CDR3 length equals 14 residues. CDR3 residues: CATRGLANTGELFF.

V is TRBV29-1 and J is TRBJ1-1; checking the TCRdb D call of TRBD1 is not possible without DNA. There are 13 residues in the CDR3. In germline, CDR1 is SQVTM, CDR2 ANQGSEA. The chain's CDR3 is CSAGQAKNTEAFF.

The V call is TRBV15, the J call TRBJ2-2; TCRdb picks TRBD1, but there is no DNA to check that call. Germline V gene data show CDR1 as LNHNV and CDR2 as YYDKDF (reference sequence). The CDR3 totals 17 residues. CDR3: CATSRDKGDHNTGELFF.

J is TRBJ1-2 and V is TRBV12-3 or TRBV12-4; no DNA is available, so the TRBD1 call from TCRdb remains unchecked. The CDR3 totals 12 residues. The CDR3 here is CASGRDTLGYTF.

This chain joins TRBV20-1 and TRBJ2-1; TCRdb proposes TRBD2, but this gene call is untestable without DNA. In germline, CDR1 is DFQATT, CDR2 SNEGSKA (reference sequence). There are 19 residues in the CDR3. The chain's CDR3 is CSARAIRPGGPSSYNEQFF.

The chain uses TRBV6-1 and TRBJ2-1; without DNA, the TCRdb call of TRBD2 cannot be checked. Germline lookup yields CDR1 MNHNS and CDR2 SASEGT. The CDR3 totals 17 residues. The CDR3 spells CASSATPAGGTYNEQFF.

V gene TRBV12-3 or TRBV12-4 combines with J gene TRBJ2-1; TCRdb designates TRBD1, a call that cannot be tested without DNA. The CDR3 is 13 amino acids. The CDR3 loop reads CASSSAGGMGQFF.

The chain is built from TRBV5-1 and TRBJ2-1; absent DNA, TCRdb's TRBD2 call cannot be checked. Germline V gene data show CDR1 as SGHRS and CDR2 as YFSETQ. This CDR3 region has 17 residues. CDR3 amino acids: CASSTSVGGLASNEQFF.

The chain links TRBV20-1 to TRBJ2-1. CDR1 and CDR2 from the germline V gene are DFQATT and SNEGSKA (reference sequence). This CDR3 has 11 residues. The CDR3 loop reads CSTDPYNEQFF.

This chain links TRBV20-1 with TRBJ2-1; TCRdb's D call of TRBD2 is untestable without DNA. The germline V gene encodes CDR1 DFQATT and CDR2 SNEGSKA (reference sequence). The CDR3 consists of 14 residues. CDR3 sequence: CSASRDLVVNEQFF.

This rearrangement joins TRBV4-1 to TRBJ2-7; TCRdb names TRBD1, which stays unverified in the absence of DNA. CDR3 length: 16 amino acids. The V gene's germline CDR1 is MGHRA and CDR2 YSYEKL. CDR3 region: CASSQDGTLNAYEQYF.

This rearrangement joins TRBV6-6 to TRBJ2-5; the TCRdb call, TRBD2, lacks DNA for checking. Looked up from germline, CDR1 is MNHNY and CDR2 is SVGAGI (reference sequence). CDR3 length equals 12 residues. The CDR3 here is CASGLRLETQYF.